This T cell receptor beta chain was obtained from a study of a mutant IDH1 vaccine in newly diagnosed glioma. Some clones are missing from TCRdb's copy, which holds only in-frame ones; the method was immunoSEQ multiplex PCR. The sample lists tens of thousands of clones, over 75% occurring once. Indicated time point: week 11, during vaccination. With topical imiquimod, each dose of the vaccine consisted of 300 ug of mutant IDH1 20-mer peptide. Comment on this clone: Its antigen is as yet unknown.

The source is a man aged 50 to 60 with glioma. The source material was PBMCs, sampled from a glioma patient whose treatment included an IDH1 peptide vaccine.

The CDR3: CASKPGQHNYGYTF. CDR3 nucleotide sequence: TGTGCCAGCAAACCGGGACAACATAACTATGGCTACACCTTC. The chain links TRBV6-5 to TRBJ1-2; D might be TRBD1 (6 bases). Trimming removed 7 bases at V and 1 base at J, with 13 bases between. This CDR3 contains 14 residues. Germline loops: CDR1 MNHEY, CDR2 SVGAGI.